These 12 T cell receptor beta chains share one sample of origin, sequenced in a study of human T cells and chemical hapten exposure. TCRdb analysed the RACE reads with MiXCR anew, one entry per CDR3 protein. The sample consists of 52,000 or so distinct CDR3 sequences, roughly 9.8% of them appearing once. Indicated time point: pre-sensitization, week 0. This sample's treatment: therapeutic diphenylcyclopropenone sensitization with weekly scalp DPC. The source was whole blood, collected in connection with sensitization to the hapten diphenylcyclopropenone (DPC). The receptors come from a man aged 40-55 years with alopecia areata. Some clones in this sample may be carry-over from other donors' samples.

This clonotype showed up many times. V usage is TRBV20-1 and J usage is TRBJ2-1; 15 positions agree with TRBD2. This CDR3 comprises 15 residues. Trimming cost V 3 bases and J 5 bases; bases outside gene matches: 2. Germline CDR1 DFQATT, CDR2 SNEGSKA (reference sequence). CDR3 region: CSARGLAGGHNEQFF. CDR3 DNA: TGCAGTGCTAGGGGACTAGCGGGAGGCCACAATGAGCAGTTCTTC.

This clonotype came up a few times. The V gene is TRBV7-9, the J gene TRBJ2-7; 10 bases align to TRBD2. This CDR3 has 18 amino acids. The J segment lost 0 bases and the V segment lost 7 bases, leaving 15 bases of the junction unmatched. Germline CDR1 reads SEHNR; CDR2 reads FQNEAQ (reference sequence). The CDR3 DNA reads TGTGCCAGCACGCTCGGACTAGCGGACCCCAGGAGCTCCTACGAGCAGTACTTC. It yields the protein CASTLGLADPRSSYEQYF. Filled out from reference TRBV7-9 and TRBJ2-7, the complete variable domain reads DTGVSQNPRHKITKRGQNVTFRCDPISEHNRLYWYRQTLGQGPEFLTYFQNEAQLEKSRLLSDRFSAERPKGSFSTLEIQRTEQGDSAMYLCASTLGLADPRSSYEQYFGPGTRLTVT.

This clonotype was found a few times. The genes are TRBV7-3 and TRBJ2-7; unclear D gene. The CDR3 totals 11 residues. The germline gives CDR1 SGHTA, CDR2 FQGTGA. The CDR3 bases are TGTACGACCCCCCCGTCCTACGAGCAGTACTTC. As protein: CTTPPSYEQYF.

This chain uses TRBV20-1 with TRBJ2-5; 8 bases align to TRBD2. The germline V gene has CDR1 DFQATT and CDR2 SNEGSKA (reference sequence). The CDR3 is 12 residues long. V lost 2 bases, J lost 4 bases, and 0 bases stayed unmatched. The CDR3 DNA sequence: TGCAGTGCTAGACTAGCGGGAGAGACCCAGTACTTC. Encoded protein: CSARLAGETQYF.

This clonotype was seen a few times. The rearrangement joins TRBV9 to TRBJ2-2; TRBD1 agrees at 8 bases. CDR1 is SGDLS, CDR2 YYNGEE, per germline. Trimming cost V 0 bases and J 5 bases; bases outside gene matches: 9. The CDR3 runs to 17 residues. CDR3 sequence: CASSVAGQGSRTGELFF. The CDR3 nucleotides are TGTGCCAGCAGCGTAGCTGGACAGGGATCTCGGACCGGGGAGCTGTTTTTT.

Many counts were recorded for this clonotype. The genes are TRBV7-8 and TRBJ2-3, with D tentatively TRBD1 (6 bases). Looked up from germline, CDR1 is SGHVS and CDR2 is FQNEAQ. There are 16 residues in the CDR3. Trimming took 5 bases from V and 3 from J, leaving 18 bases between them. The CDR3 reads CASSPYTGLRTDTQYF. CDR3 bases: TGTGCCAGCAGCCCCTATACAGGGTTGAGGACAGATACGCAGTATTTT. The whole variable domain, remainder taken from reference TRBV7-8 and TRBJ2-3, is GAGVSQSPRYKVAKRGQDVALRCDPISGHVSLFWYQQALGQGPEFLTYFQNEAQLDKSGLPSDRFFAERPEGSVSTLKIQRTQQEDSAVYLCASSPYTGLRTDTQYFGPGTRLTVL.

The J gene is TRBJ2-7, the V gene TRBV4-2; D gene ambiguous. The germline V gene encodes CDR1 LGHNA and CDR2 YNFKEQ. The CDR3 runs to 13 residues. Between the trimmed V and J ends, which lost 1 base and 7 bases, there was a span of 11 bases. The CDR3, as DNA: TGTGCCAGCAGCCAAGGAGGTCAGTTAGAGCAGTACTTC. It codes for CASSQGGQLEQYF.

The chain employs TRBV6-5 and TRBJ1-4; D is uncertain. V lost 0 bases and J 0 bases, leaving 14 bases between the germline ends. The germline V gene has CDR1 MNHEY and CDR2 SVGAGI. CDR3 length: 18 amino acids. For the CDR3, the DNA is TGTGCCAGCAGTTACTCGACGGTTAGTTCAGCAACTAATGAAAAACTGTTTTTT. It is translated as CASSYSTVSSATNEKLFF.

This clonotype has a handful of counts. This chain links TRBV5-5 with TRBJ2-1, with 8 bases lining up with TRBD2. After removal of 6 bases from V and 7 bases from J, the junction contained 12 bases not matched to a gene. The V gene's germline CDR1 is SGHKS and CDR2 YYEKEE (reference sequence). CDR3 size: 15 residues. The CDR3 loop is CASTLSGDPWNEQFF. The CDR3 DNA reads TGTGCCAGCACCCTTAGCGGGGACCCCTGGAATGAGCAGTTCTTC.

In its sample, this clonotype was seen a few times. This chain connects TRBV11-3 to TRBJ2-7; perhaps TRBD1 as D (5 bases). The CDR3 is made up of 13 amino acids. V was pared by 4 bases and J by 6 bases, with 13 bases between. From germline, CDR1 is SGHNT and CDR2 YENEEA. The CDR3, as DNA: TGTGCCAGCAGCTCGCAGGGTCTCAGCGAGCAGTACTTC. This encodes CASSSQGLSEQYF.

The chain carries TRBV7-2 and TRBJ1-1; D gene unclear. CDR1 is SGHTA, CDR2 FQGNSA, per germline. This CDR3 region has 13 residues. Deletions cut 5 bases from V and 4 bases from J, with 11 bases between. The CDR3 here is CASSTRPTTEAFF. For the CDR3, the DNA is TGTGCCAGCAGCACCCGCCCGACCACTGAAGCTTTCTTT.

This clonotype showed up just a few times. The chain is built from TRBV6-2 or TRBV6-3 and TRBJ1-1; D remains ambiguous. V was shortened by 5 bases and J by 5 bases, with 15 bases between the two germline ends. Germline V CDR1 and CDR2: MNHEY, SVGEGT. The CDR3 covers 14 residues. The CDR3 DNA sequence: TGTGCCAGCAGTATAAAATCAAAATGGACTGAAGCTTTCTTT. The encoded protein is CASSIKSKWTEAFF.